This T cell receptor (beta chain) appears in the sequencing data of a study of blood T cell repertoires in COVID-19. Study-level information: COVID-19 samples collected from the United States, Italy and Spain covered acute and convalescent phases. From T cells, B-cell-depleted T cells, or PBMCs came the material, which was cDNA or gDNA.

In the original analysis: The assay estimated nucleated cells by amplifying reference gene primers. The protocol was immunoSEQ multiplex PCR, while the TCRdb copy is restricted to in-frame clones and leaves out a portion. The V and J calls and clone size were taken over from that table, and D and trimming were inferred from the DNA. This table holds some 120,000 clones, 85% to 90% found once. The CDR3 sequence is 13 residues long. Trimming left V 3 bases short and J 0 bases short, with 3 bases between. This receptor was obtained from a woman aged 45-60 years with acute or convalescent COVID-19. Sequenced input: peripheral blood. The rearrangement links TRBV12-3 or TRBV12-4 to TRBJ1-5, with no clear D. The CDR3 DNA sequence: TGTGCCAGCAGTTTTAATAGCAATCAGCCCCAGCATTTT. It translates to CASSFNSNQPQHF.